This T cell receptor (beta chain) was sequenced for a study of OX40 agonist ivuxolimab in advanced cancers. General study points: Antigens targeted by the expanded peripheral T cells were not determined. At 0.1 to 3.0 mg/kg, CD4+ and CD8+ blood T cells expanded clonally by week 6.

Trimming took 4 bases from V and 2 from J; bases not matched to a gene: 8. The CDR3 is 15 residues long. Germline CDR1 and CDR2: SGHRS and YFSETQ. Only one count was recorded for this clone. The antigen remains unidentified. Only in-frame clones appear in the TCRdb table, and some are missing; sequencing was by immunoSEQ multiplex PCR. The top ten hold 15% to 20% of the sample, which has 20,000 to 25,000 clones, around 83% seen once. The clonotype originates from an adult with an advanced solid tumor such as melanoma, head and neck, liver or kidney cancer. Specimen: CD4+ or CD8+ T cells sorted from blood, collected in a trial of the OX40 agonist ivuxolimab. The rearrangement joins TRBV5-1 to TRBJ2-5, with 7 bases fitting TRBD2. CDR3 DNA sequence: TGCGCCAGCAGCCCGGTTTGGGGGGGGCAAGAGACCCAGTACTTC. It is translated as CASSPVWGGQETQYF.